This TCR beta chain appears in the sequencing data of a study of cytomegalovirus exposure and HLA in healthy donors. Study information: Within an early data release were 80 million to 90 million unique TCRs drawn from HLA-typed donors. Broader study findings: With later analysis, a missense DCLRE1C variant became linked to TCR beta V- and J-gene trimming.

Primers for the PCR totalled 60 Vbeta and 13 Jbeta. Using immunoSEQ multiplex PCR, the repertoire was profiled, and TCRdb retains in-frame clones only, with some absent. The sample shows 150,000 to 200,000 clones, around 77% of them seen only once. Turning to this clone: The target antigen is unknown.

From germline, CDR1 is SGHTA and CDR2 FQGNSA. Trimming cost V 8 bases and J 5 bases, with 6 bases left between them. The CDR3 sequence is 10 residues long. The source is a woman between 35 and 50 years old in good health and CMV-seronegative. Material: PBMCs. V and J are TRBV7-2 and TRBJ2-5; D might be TRBD2 (5 bases). The CDR3 loop is CASGGETQYF. CDR3 in DNA: TGTGCCAGCGGCGGGGAGACCCAGTACTTC. The complete variable domain, with remaining parts taken from reference TRBV7-2 and TRBJ2-5, reads GAGVSQSPSNKVTEKGKDVELRCDPISGHTALYWYRQSLGQGLEFLIYFQGNSAPDKSGLPSDRFSAERTGGSVSTLTIQRTQQEDSAVYLCASGGETQYFGPGTRLLVL.